A selection of T cell receptor beta chains follows, all from one sample in a study of blood T cell repertoires in COVID-19. Libraries were prepared by immunoSEQ multiplex PCR; TCRdb keeps only in-frame clonotypes and omits some of them. The table records over 200,000 clones, 70% to 85% of them present only once. The material sequenced was PBMCs or T cells enriched from blood (not recorded which). Receptors originate from a man between 40 and 49 years old who had recovered from COVID-19. The CDR3 runs from the conserved cysteine through the conserved F or W. D genes are given only for firm matches. Rows give clone size only sometimes, using once, few, many, or a class for an expanded clone.

DNA: TGTGCCAGCAGCCAACAAGGACTAGCGGGGGTGACAGATACGCAGTATTTT; CDR3: CASSQQGLAGVTDTQYF; length: 17; D: TRBD2; J: TRBJ2-3; V: TRBV3-1/TRBV3-2; size: .
DNA: TGTGCCAGCTCACCTCTTTGGTTCGGCGGCGTAGCGAACACCGGGGAGCTGTTTTTT; CDR3: CASSPLWFGGVANTGELFF; length: 19; D: .; J: TRBJ2-2; V: TRBV18; size: .
DNA: TGTGCCAGCAAAATTTCAGAGGCCACCCTCTTC; CDR3: CASKISEATLF; length: 11; D: .; J: TRBJ1-2; V: TRBV2; size: .
DNA: TGTGCCAGCTCACCAGCGGGCTCGGAGGAGCAGTACTTC; CDR3: CASSPAGSEEQYF; length: 13; D: .; J: TRBJ2-7; V: TRBV18; size: .
DNA: TGTGCCAGCAGTCAGGGACTAGCGGGAGGGAATGAGCAGTTCTTC; CDR3: CASSQGLAGGNEQFF; length: 15; D: TRBD2; J: TRBJ2-1; V: TRBV28; size: .
DNA: TGTGCCAGCAGCTACTGGGCTAGCGGGTACACAGATACGCAGTATTTT; CDR3: CASSYWASGYTDTQYF; length: 16; D: TRBD2; J: TRBJ2-3; V: TRBV11-2; size: .
DNA: TGTGCCAGCAGTTTATTTACGCCAGGTATCGATCAGCCCCAGCATTTT; CDR3: CASSLFTPGIDQPQHF; length: 16; D: .; J: TRBJ1-5; V: TRBV27; size: once
DNA: TGTGCCAGCTCACCCGCTAGCGGCCACAATGAGCAGTTCTTC; CDR3: CASSPASGHNEQFF; length: 14; D: TRBD2; J: TRBJ2-1; V: TRBV18; size: .
DNA: TGTGCCAGCAGCCAACCACAGGGGGCGCAAGCGAACTATGGCTACACCTTC; CDR3: CASSQPQGAQANYGYTF; length: 17; D: TRBD1; J: TRBJ1-2; V: TRBV4-2; size: .
DNA: TGTGCCAGCACCCCGTTACCGGGAATTCGAGAAGATACGCAGTATTTT; CDR3: CASTPLPGIREDTQYF; length: 16; D: .; J: TRBJ2-3; V: TRBV27; size: .
DNA: TGTGCCAGCATTACCACAGGCTCACCCCTCCACTTT; CDR3: CASITTGSPLHF; length: 12; D: .; J: TRBJ1-6; V: TRBV2; size: many
DNA: TGTGCCAGCAGTTTTGAGGGGGCCACGCAGTATTTT; CDR3: CASSFEGATQYF; length: 12; D: TRBD1; J: TRBJ2-3; V: TRBV27; size: .
DNA: TGTGCCAGCACTGCAGGGGGCACCGGGGGCTACACCTTC; CDR3: CASTAGGTGGYTF; length: 13; D: TRBD1; J: TRBJ1-2; V: TRBV2; size: .
DNA: TGTGCCAGCTCACCCGACAGGGATGGGAACTATGGCTACACCTTC; CDR3: CASSPDRDGNYGYTF; length: 15; D: TRBD1; J: TRBJ1-2; V: TRBV18; size: .
DNA: TGTGCCAGCAGGGGCCAGGTGGTAGATACGCAGTATTTT; CDR3: CASRGQVVDTQYF; length: 13; D: .; J: TRBJ2-3; V: TRBV6-5; size: .